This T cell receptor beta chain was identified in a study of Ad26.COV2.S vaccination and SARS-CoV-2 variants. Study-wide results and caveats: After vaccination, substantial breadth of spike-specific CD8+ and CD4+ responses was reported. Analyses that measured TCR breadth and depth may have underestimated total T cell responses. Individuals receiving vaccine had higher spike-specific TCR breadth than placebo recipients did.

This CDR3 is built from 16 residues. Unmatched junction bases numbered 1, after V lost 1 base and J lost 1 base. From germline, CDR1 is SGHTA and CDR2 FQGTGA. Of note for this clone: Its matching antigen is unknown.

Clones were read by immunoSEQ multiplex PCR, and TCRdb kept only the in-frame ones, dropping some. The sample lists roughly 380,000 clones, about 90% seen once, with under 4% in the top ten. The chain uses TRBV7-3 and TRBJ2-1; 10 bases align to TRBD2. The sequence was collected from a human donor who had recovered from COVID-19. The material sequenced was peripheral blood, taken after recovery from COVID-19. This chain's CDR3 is CASSLRTSGSYNEQFF. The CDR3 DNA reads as TGTGCCAGCAGCTTAAGGACTAGCGGATCCTACAATGAGCAGTTCTTC.